The 28 T cell receptor beta chains presented below share a single source sample, sequenced in a study of regulatory T cells in long-lasting Graves disease. Documented time point: newly diagnosed GD, antithyroid drugs for less than 3 months. RNA extracted from PBMCs served as the sequencing template. Relying on iRepertoire HTBI primers and Arm-PCR of CDR3 regions, the team built TCR beta libraries. TCRdb redid the calling of the multiplex PCR reads with MiXCR, one entry per CDR3 protein. The data show approximately 470,000 distinct CDR3 sequences, with around 15% seen just once and 12% held by the top ten. These same data were also listed under a study on T cells in Graves' hyperthyroidism and ophthalmopathy.

Sequencing was performed on peripheral blood mononuclear cells (PBMCs), taken at new diagnosis, from a patient treated with antithyroid drugs. These receptors all stem from a man in his forties or fifties with Graves disease.

This chain joins TRBV25-1 and TRBJ2-7, with TRBD1 matching over 8 bases. With 4 bases clipped from V and 6 bases from J, the junction kept 8 bases outside the gene matches. CDR1 is MGHDK, CDR2 SYGVNS, per germline. CDR3 length: 14 amino acids. The CDR3 region is CASSAAGGAFEQYF. The CDR3 DNA reads TGTGCCAGCAGTGCAGCAGGGGGCGCATTCGAGCAGTACTTC.

This clonotype was picked up many times. The rearrangement uses TRBV18 and TRBJ2-7, with D perhaps matching TRBD2 (5 bases). Trimming cost V 2 bases and J 4 bases, with 15 bases left between them. The CDR3 contains 15 residues. CDR1 is KGHSH and CDR2 is LQKENI in the germline V gene. CDR3 nucleotides: TGTGCCAGCTCACCAGCAGCGGAAGGGTGGTACGAGCAGTACTTC. Translated: CASSPAAEGWYEQYF.

This clonotype came up a few times. The V and J genes are TRBV7-2 and TRBJ2-2, with 7 nucleotides matching TRBD1. Germline CDR1 is SGHTA and CDR2 is FQGNSA. The CDR3 contains 14 residues. Unmatched junction bases numbered 8, after V lost 5 bases and J lost 8 bases. In nucleotides, the CDR3 is TGTGCCAGCAGCCCAAGAGGGGGCTTAGGGGAGCTGTTTTTT. This sequence encodes CASSPRGGLGELFF.

This clonotype was recorded a few times. The chain combines TRBV11-2 with TRBJ2-2, with D unresolved. Trimming took 0 bases from V and 0 from J, leaving 14 bases between them. CDR3 length equals 18 residues. CDR1 is SGHAT, CDR2 FQNNGV, per germline. The CDR3: CASSLDLKWSANTGELFF. CDR3 bases: TGTGCCAGCAGCTTAGATCTGAAATGGTCAGCGAACACCGGGGAGCTGTTTTTT. The full variable domain, rest sourced from reference TRBV11-2 and TRBJ2-2, is EAGVAQSPRYKIIEKRQSVAFWCNPISGHATLYWYQQILGQGPKLLIQFQNNGVVDDSQLPKDRFSAERLKGVDSTLKIQPAKLEDSAVYLCASSLDLKWSANTGELFFGEGSRLTVL.

The V and J genes are TRBV20-1 and TRBJ2-7; 14 nucleotides line up with TRBD2. The J segment lost 4 bases and the V segment lost 5 bases, leaving 19 bases of the junction unmatched. Germline CDR1 and CDR2: DFQATT and SNEGSKA (reference sequence). This CDR3 is 19 amino acids long. CDR3 sequence reads: CSAFKPGLAGERIVYEQYF. The CDR3 bases are TGCAGTGCTTTCAAACCGGGACTAGCGGGAGAAAGGATTGTTTACGAGCAGTACTTC.

At least ten counts were recorded for this clonotype. The chain uses TRBV28 and TRBJ2-1; TRBD2 aligns across 7 bases. Per the germline V gene, CDR1 is MDHEN and CDR2 is SYDVKM. This CDR3 spans 17 amino acids. Trimming at V came to 2 bases and at J to 5 bases, leaving 12 bases not matched to a gene. The chain's CDR3 is CASSLISSSGNNNEQFF. CDR3 sequence (DNA): TGTGCCAGCAGTTTAATCTCGTCTAGCGGAAATAACAATGAGCAGTTCTTC.

This clonotype was counted ten times or more. J is TRBJ1-2 and V is TRBV28; D call uncertain. Trimming removed 3 bases from V and 1 base from J, with 6 bases in between. Per the germline V gene, CDR1 is MDHEN and CDR2 is SYDVKM. This CDR3 spans 13 amino acids. The CDR3 here is CASSLHINYGYTF. The CDR3 DNA reads as TGTGCCAGCAGTTTGCACATTAACTATGGCTACACCTTC.

Many counts were recorded for this clonotype. The chain combines TRBV7-8 with TRBJ2-7; D unclear. The germline CDR1 and CDR2 sequences are SGHVS and FQNEAQ. V was cut by 2 bases and J by 6 bases, with 8 bases left in between. This CDR3 spans 12 amino acids. CDR3 nucleotide sequence: TGTGCCAGCAGCTTAAAAGATAGCGAGCAGTACTTC. This translates into CASSLKDSEQYF.

In this sample, this clonotype turned up many times. The CDR3 reads CASSTQGALGNTIYF. The CDR3 DNA reads as TGTGCCAGCAGTACACAGGGGGCACTTGGAAACACCATATATTTT. The chain has TRBV12-3 or TRBV12-4 and TRBJ1-3; 9 nucleotides line up with TRBD1. The length of the CDR3 is 15 residues. V dropped 5 bases and J dropped 3; count of bases not matched to a gene: 5.

This clonotype came up many times. This chain connects TRBV5-1 to TRBJ1-1; the D is unclear. Germline assignment: CDR1 SGHRS and CDR2 YFSETQ. The CDR3 has 14 amino acids. V lost 2 bases and J lost 5, with 13 bases in between. The CDR3 spells CASSFDRLGTEAFF. CDR3 in DNA: TGCGCCAGCAGCTTCGACCGCCTGGGGACTGAAGCTTTCTTT.

This clonotype was recorded at least ten times. This chain joins TRBV30 and TRBJ1-4; D unclear. The CDR3 has 14 amino acids. Looked up from germline, CDR1 is GTSNPN and CDR2 is SVGIG (reference sequence). V shed 0 bases and J shed 4 bases, with 9 bases lying between them. In DNA form, the CDR3 reads TGTGCCTGGAGTGTCGGACGGCTTAATGAAAAACTGTTTTTT. It encodes CAWSVGRLNEKLFF.

This clonotype was counted ten times or more. The genes are TRBV29-1 and TRBJ2-5, with D perhaps matching TRBD2 (6 bases). This CDR3 region has 14 residues. Trimming took 6 bases from V and 1 from J, leaving 15 bases between them. Germline V CDR1 and CDR2: SQVTM, ANQGSEA. CDR3 region: CSVLGPGVQETQYF. The CDR3 DNA reads as TGCAGCGTCCTCGGGCCGGGGGTCCAAGAGACCCAGTACTTC.

In its sample, this clonotype was seen a few times. The V gene is TRBV12-3 or TRBV12-4, the J gene TRBJ2-6; D might be TRBD1 or TRBD2, each matching 5 bases. V lost 0 bases and J 1 base, leaving 7 bases between the germline ends. The CDR3 consists of 16 residues. CDR3 loop: CASSLAGASGANVLTF. CDR3 nucleotide sequence: TGTGCCAGCAGTTTAGCCGGGGCTTCTGGGGCCAACGTCCTGACTTTC.

Points on this clonotype: A much larger clone lies one base from this, so it may be a read error. This chain joins TRBV19 and TRBJ2-3; TRBD1 might be the D (6 bases). Trimming removed 9 bases at V and 5 bases at J, with 9 bases between. CDR3 length equals 11 residues. Germline CDR1 and CDR2: LNHDA and SQIVND (reference sequence). The CDR3 region is CASQGGDTQYF. CDR3 nucleotides: TGTGCCAGCCAAGGGGGAGATACGCAGTATTTT.

This clonotype came up many times. The chain combines TRBV7-2 with TRBJ2-1; 8 nucleotides match TRBD2. J was trimmed by 5 bases and V by 5 bases; bases with no gene match: 5. Germline assignment: CDR1 SGHTA and CDR2 FQGNSA. The CDR3 totals 14 residues. Written as DNA, the CDR3 is TGTGCCAGCAGCGCGGGACTAGGGAACAATGAGCAGTTCTTC. Translation: CASSAGLGNNEQFF.

The gene calls are TRBV7-3 and TRBJ2-1; perhaps TRBD1 as D (7 bases). The V gene's germline CDR1 is SGHTA and CDR2 FQGTGA. This CDR3 comprises 13 residues. V was cut by 3 bases and J by 9 bases, with 12 bases left in between. DNA of the CDR3: TGTGCCAGCAGCTTTCAGGGGGGTGGTGAGCAGTTCTTC. It yields the protein CASSFQGGGEQFF.

This clonotype was detected ten times or more. This sequence joins TRBV30 and TRBJ2-2, with D perhaps matching TRBD2 (6 bases). The germline gives CDR1 GTSNPN, CDR2 SVGIG (reference sequence). Trimming cost V 0 bases and J 6 bases, with 8 bases left between them. CDR3 length: 13 amino acids. The CDR3 DNA follows: TGTGCCTGGAGTGTAAGCGGGTCCGGGGAGCTGTTTTTT. It codes for CAWSVSGSGELFF.

This clonotype was counted a few times. It is likely a read error, because the conserved phenylalanine at the end of the CDR3 is missing. The genes are TRBV19 and TRBJ2-1; 9 nucleotides agree with TRBD2. Trimming removed 7 bases from V and 6 bases from J; junction bases left unmatched: 7. There are 14 residues in the CDR3. From germline, CDR1 is LNHDA and CDR2 SQIVND (reference sequence). This CDR3 is CASTPETSGNEQFV. In DNA form, the CDR3 reads TGTGCCAGTACCCCGGAGACTAGCGGCAATGAGCAGTTCGTC.

This clonotype was seen repeatedly, ten times or more. J is TRBJ2-3 and V is TRBV29-1; D tentatively reads TRBD1 or TRBD2 (6 bases each). V dropped 6 bases and J dropped 4 bases, with 23 bases sitting between them. The CDR3 has 16 residues. In germline, CDR1 is SQVTM, CDR2 ANQGSEA. In DNA, the CDR3 is TGCAGCGTCACCACGCAGTATGGGGGGCCCGCAGATACGCAGTATTTT. This sequence encodes CSVTTQYGGPADTQYF.

The chain carries TRBV5-1 and TRBJ2-7; 14 nucleotides line up with TRBD2. V trimming: 4 bases; J trimming: 9 bases; junction bases outside the gene matches: 9. Germline assignment: CDR1 SGHRS and CDR2 YFSETQ. The CDR3 sequence is 15 residues long. The CDR3 region is CASSGGTSGSAGQYF. Written as DNA, the CDR3 is TGCGCCAGCAGCGGGGGGACTAGCGGGAGCGCCGGGCAGTACTTC.

This clonotype has a single count. This may come from a read error, since a much larger clone is one base off. V usage is TRBV20-1 and J usage is TRBJ2-7; 7 bases are a match to TRBD1. Looked up from germline, CDR1 is DFQATT and CDR2 is SNEGSKA (reference sequence). The CDR3 length is 16 residues. Trimming took 3 bases from V and 6 from J; bases not matched to a gene: 17. Here the CDR3 DNA reads TGCAGTGCTAGCGGGCTAGACAGGGCCAACCTCTGCGAGCAGTACTTC. Translating gives CSASGLDRANLCEQYF.

Many counts were recorded for this clonotype. The V and J genes are TRBV11-2 and TRBJ2-7, with TRBD2 matching 8 bases. Germline CDR1 is SGHAT and CDR2 is FQNNGV. This CDR3 has 15 residues. Trimming cost V 5 bases and J 2 bases; bases outside gene matches: 8. This CDR3 reads CASSPLTGGPYEQYF. The DNA for the CDR3 is TGTGCCAGCAGCCCGCTGACGGGAGGGCCCTACGAGCAGTACTTC.

This clonotype was counted at least ten times. This chain links TRBV18 with TRBJ1-1; tentatively, D is TRBD1 (6 bases). This CDR3 has 13 amino acids. Per germline, CDR1 KGHSH and CDR2 LQKENI. V shed 5 bases and J shed 4 bases, with 11 bases lying between them. Here the CDR3 DNA reads TGTGCCAGCTCAACAGGGTGGTCCACTGAAGCTTTCTTT. The encoded protein is CASSTGWSTEAFF.

J is TRBJ2-5 and V is TRBV10-3, with 7 nucleotides matching TRBD2. CDR1 and CDR2 (germline): ENHRY, SYGVKD. J was trimmed by 4 bases and V by 4 bases; bases with no gene match: 12. The CDR3 extends over 16 amino acids. The CDR3 protein is CAISGSPSSGGETQYF. The CDR3 DNA sequence: TGTGCCATCAGTGGATCCCCTTCTAGCGGCGGAGAGACCCAGTACTTC.

This clonotype was observed a handful of times. The CDR3: CASSLTGTGYSPLHF. Here the CDR3 DNA reads TGTGCCAGCAGCTTAACCGGGACAGGCTATTCACCCCTCCACTTT. The chain combines TRBV7-3 with TRBJ1-6; TRBD1 aligns across 8 bases. Losses at the gene ends were 0 bases for V and 8 bases for J; bases not matched to a gene: 3. CDR1 is SGHTA, CDR2 FQGTGA, per germline. There are 15 residues in the CDR3.

This clonotype appeared a few times. CDR3 region: CASSRHGQTYEQYF. The CDR3 nucleotides read TGTGCCAGCAGCCGCCATGGGCAAACCTACGAGCAGTACTTC. The genes are TRBV7-8 and TRBJ2-7, with D unresolved. The V and J ends lost 5 bases and 2 bases respectively, with 13 bases between them. There are 14 residues in the CDR3. The germline CDR1 and CDR2 sequences are SGHVS and FQNEAQ. The complete variable domain, with remaining parts taken from reference TRBV7-8 and TRBJ2-7, reads GAGVSQSPRYKVAKRGQDVALRCDPISGHVSLFWYQQALGQGPEFLTYFQNEAQLDKSGLPSDRFFAERPEGSVSTLKIQRTQQEDSAVYLCASSRHGQTYEQYFGPGTRLTVT.

The rearrangement uses TRBV5-1 and TRBJ2-5, with 7 positions matching TRBD2. Germline V gene sequence: CDR1 SGHRS, CDR2 YFSETQ. V shed 1 base and J 5 bases; nucleotides not matched to a gene: 11. The CDR3 length is 16 residues. CDR3 sequence: CASSLFGLREGETQYF. The CDR3 DNA sequence: TGCGCCAGCAGCTTGTTCGGACTAAGGGAGGGGGAGACCCAGTACTTC. The complete variable domain, with remaining parts taken from reference TRBV5-1 and TRBJ2-5, reads KAGVTQTPRYLIKTRGQQVTLSCSPISGHRSVSWYQQTPGQGLQFLFEYFSETQRNKGNFPGRFSGRQFSNSRSEMNVSTLELGDSALYLCASSLFGLREGETQYFGPGTRLLVL.

This clonotype showed up many times. At one end, the junction sequence differs from germline, possibly due to a read error. V and J are TRBV5-1 and TRBJ2-7, with D unclear. CDR3 size: 14 residues. The germline V gene has CDR1 SGHRS and CDR2 YFSETQ. CDR3 residues: CASSLGRHPYEQYF. In DNA, the CDR3 is TGTGCCAGCAGCTTGGGAAGGCACCCCTACGAGCAGTACTTC. The whole variable domain, remainder taken from reference TRBV5-1 and TRBJ2-7, is KAGVTQTPRYLIKTRGQQVTLSCSPISGHRSVSWYQQTPGQGLQFLFEYFSETQRNKGNFPGRFSGRQFSNSRSEMNVSTLELGDSALYLCASSLGRHPYEQYFGPGTRLTVT.